This is a list of T cell receptor beta chains from one sample in a study of shared clonotypes between healthy human individuals. Sequencing used immunoSEQ multiplex PCR; TCRdb keeps in-frame clones, though not all of them. The data show 2 million to 2.5 million clones, roughly 90% seen once. Sequences were obtained from naive CD4+ T cells from PBMCs. The origin of the receptors is a man between 18 and 35 years old in good health. Some clones in this sample may be carry-over from other donors' samples. The CDR3 runs from the conserved cysteine through the conserved F or W. D genes are given only for firm matches. The listing skips clone size in some rows; elsewhere it reads once, few, many or a size class.

15 - TRBJ1-1 TRBV5-1 - CASSLALTENTEAFF TGCGCCAGCAGCTTGGCCCTTACGGAGAACACTGAAGCTTTCTTT
15 - TRBJ2-2 TRBV2 - CASSEANRGIGELFF TGTGCCAGCAGTGAAGCGAATCGAGGGATCGGGGAGCTGTTTTTT
15 TRBD2 TRBJ2-7 TRBV18 - CASSPTSGSAYEQYF TGTGCCAGCTCACCTACTAGCGGGAGTGCCTACGAGCAGTACTTC
14 - TRBJ2-2 TRBV6-6 - CASTAVSNTGELFF TGTGCCTCCACCGCGGTGTCGAACACCGGGGAGCTGTTTTTT
15 TRBD1 TRBJ1-3 TRBV5-1 - CASSLATGAGNTIYF TGCGCCAGCAGCTTGGCGACAGGGGCAGGAAACACCATATATTTT
14 - TRBJ2-7 TRBV10-3 - CAISASSSTYEQYF TGTGCCATCAGTGCTTCTAGCAGTACCTACGAGCAGTACTTC
14 TRBD2 TRBJ2-5 TRBV7-3 - CASSRSGSTETQYF TGTGCCAGCAGTCGTAGCGGGAGTACTGAGACCCAGTACTTC
14 - TRBJ2-1 TRBV5-1 - CASSLGQDFNEQFF TGCGCCAGCAGTCTTGGGCAGGACTTCAATGAGCAGTTCTTC
17 TRBD1 TRBJ1-1 TRBV5-4 - CASSRGQGGFGSTEAFF TGTGCCAGCAGCCGGGGACAGGGCGGGTTTGGGAGCACTGAAGCTTTCTTT
12 - TRBJ2-1 TRBV6-5 - CASRTEYNEQFF TGTGCCAGTAGGACGGAGTACAATGAGCAGTTCTTC
19 - TRBJ2-3 TRBV6-1 - CASSEGGERSLFRTDTQYF TGTGCCAGCAGTGAAGGTGGGGAGCGGAGCCTGTTTCGCACAGATACGCAGTATTTT
15 TRBD1 TRBJ1-2 TRBV9 - CASSARGQGLYGYTF TGTGCCAGCAGCGCCAGGGGACAGGGCCTCTATGGCTACACCTTC
11 - TRBJ2-7 TRBV5-6 - CASRRDYEQYF TGTGCCAGCAGGAGGGACTACGAGCAGTACTTC
13 - TRBJ2-6 TRBV28 - CASSNSGANVLTF TGTGCCAGCAGCAACTCTGGGGCCAACGTCCTGACTTTC
15 - TRBJ2-2 TRBV4-2 - CASSSASSNTGELFF TGTGCCAGCAGCTCGGCGTCCTCGAACACCGGGGAGCTGTTTTTT
19 TRBD1 TRBJ2-5 TRBV28 - CASSFRGTGDALGWETQYF TGTGCCAGCAGTTTCCGGGGGACAGGGGACGCGTTAGGATGGGAGACCCAGTACTTC
15 - TRBJ1-2 TRBV7-2 - CASSLGRLANYGYTF TGTGCCAGCAGCTTAGGGCGGTTAGCTAACTATGGCTACACCTTC
11 - TRBJ2-7 TRBV28 - CASRDNYEQYF TGTGCCAGCAGGGATAACTACGAGCAGTACTTC
14 - TRBJ2-3 TRBV9 - CASSFAPSTDTQYF TGTGCCAGCAGCTTCGCCCCTAGCACAGATACGCAGTATTTT
15 TRBD1 TRBJ2-1 TRBV11-2 - CASSFIRDSVLEQFF TGTGCCAGCAGCTTCATCCGGGACAGTGTTCTTGAGCAGTTCTTC
12 - TRBJ2-7 TRBV12-5 - CASGPLGGEQYF TGTGCTAGTGGGCCCTTGGGGGGCGAGCAGTACTTC
11 - TRBJ2-7 TRBV29-1 - CSVETSYEQYF TGCAGCGTTGAGACCTCCTACGAGCAGTACTTC
14 - TRBJ2-7 TRBV9 - CASSAWDQNYEQYF TGTGCCAGCAGCGCCTGGGACCAAAACTACGAGCAGTACTTC
14 - TRBJ1-2 TRBV5-8 - CASSPSGGSYGYTF TGTGCCAGCAGCCCCTCCGGGGGTAGCTATGGCTACACCTTC
16 TRBD2 TRBJ2-1 TRBV11-2 - CASSFPTSGDYNEQFF TGTGCCAGCAGCTTCCCGACTAGCGGAGATTACAATGAGCAGTTCTTC
13 - TRBJ2-1 TRBV7-2 - CASSLGGMDEQFF TGTGCCAGCAGCTTGGGGGGAATGGATGAGCAGTTCTTC
13 - TRBJ1-5 TRBV7-6 - CASSLGGDQPQHF TGTGCCAGCAGCTTAGGGGGTGATCAGCCCCAGCATTTT
13 - TRBJ2-5 TRBV27 - CASSNGPWETQYF TGTGCCAGCAGTAATGGACCGTGGGAGACCCAGTACTTC
13 - TRBJ1-1 TRBV6-4 - CASSASMNTEAFF TGTGCCAGCAGCGCCAGCATGAACACTGAAGCTTTCTTT
16 TRBD2 TRBJ2-7 TRBV4-3 - CASSQELSGTAYEQYF TGCGCCAGCAGCCAAGAGTTGAGCGGGACCGCCTACGAGCAGTACTTC
14 - TRBJ2-4 TRBV19 - CASSIWDRGNIQYF TGTGCCAGTAGTATTTGGGACCGCGGAAACATTCAGTACTTC
12 TRBD1 TRBJ1-1 TRBV5-1 - CASSLPTGQAFF TGCGCCAGCAGCCTACCGACAGGGCAAGCTTTCTTT
13 - TRBJ1-2 TRBV2 once CASSEWAGDGYTF TGTGCCAGCAGTGAATGGGCGGGAGATGGCTACACCTTC
12 - TRBJ1-1 TRBV9 - CASSGGATEAFF TGTGCCAGCAGCGGAGGAGCGACTGAAGCTTTCTTT
15 - TRBJ1-1 TRBV7-3 few CASSLSGTLNTEAFF TGTGCCAGCAGCCTTTCCGGGACACTGAACACTGAAGCTTTCTTT
16 TRBD1 TRBJ1-4 TRBV5-1 - CASSLTGGGRVEKLFF TGCGCCAGCAGCTTGACAGGGGGAGGTCGGGTTGAAAAACTGTTTTTT
13 TRBD1 TRBJ2-7 TRBV5-1 - CASSLPGQGGQYF TGCGCCAGCAGCTTACCCGGACAGGGCGGGCAGTACTTC
11 - TRBJ1-1 TRBV28 few CASSSRTEAFF TGTGCCAGCAGTTCACGCACTGAAGCTTTCTTT
14 TRBD1 TRBJ1-5 TRBV27 - CASSRQGAIQPQHF TGTGCCAGCAGTCGACAGGGGGCGATTCAGCCCCAGCATTTT
16 TRBD1 TRBJ2-7 TRBV28 once CASSLPFGTGGYEQYF TGTGCCAGCAGTCTACCCTTCGGGACAGGGGGCTACGAGCAGTACTTC
17 - TRBJ2-3 TRBV5-6 - CASSLGGLYVAIDTQYF TGTGCCAGCAGCTTGGGAGGACTGTATGTTGCTATAGATACGCAGTATTTT
14 - TRBJ1-1 TRBV7-2 - CASSSGISGAEAFF TGTGCCAGCAGCTCCGGAATAAGCGGGGCTGAAGCTTTCTTT
17 TRBD2 TRBJ2-2 TRBV7-2 - CASSFRLAGVGAGELFF TGTGCCAGCAGCTTTAGGCTAGCGGGAGTGGGCGCCGGGGAGCTGTTTTTT
15 - TRBJ2-3 TRBV5-1 - CASSFDVVPTDTQYF TGCGCCAGCAGCTTCGACGTAGTACCGACAGATACGCAGTATTTT
13 - TRBJ2-4 TRBV18 - CASSPQGPNIQYF TGTGCCAGCTCACCACAGGGGCCCAACATTCAGTACTTC
13 - TRBJ1-1 TRBV7-9 few CASSLTVNTEAFF TGTGCCAGCAGCTTAACAGTGAACACTGAAGCTTTCTTT
15 - TRBJ2-3 TRBV28 - CAAYGGQGRWDTQYF TGTGCCGCATACGGGGGCCAGGGGCGTTGGGATACGCAGTATTTT
13 TRBD1 TRBJ2-1 TRBV14 - CASSPGQDQLQFF TGTGCCAGCAGCCCAGGACAGGATCAACTGCAGTTCTTC
13 TRBD1 TRBJ1-4 TRBV6-5 - CATQGARGEKLFF TGTGCCACGCAGGGGGCGCGGGGTGAAAAACTGTTTTTT
14 TRBD1 TRBJ1-3 TRBV28 - CASTPGTAGNTIYF TGTGCCAGCACCCCCGGGACAGCTGGAAACACCATATATTTT
18 TRBD2 TRBJ2-2 TRBV19 - CASSIVLAGGPRDGELFF TGTGCCAGTAGTATAGTACTAGCGGGAGGGCCGCGAGATGGGGAGCTGTTTTTT
16 TRBD1 TRBJ2-7 TRBV27 - CASSSPFGQGANEQYF TGTGCCAGCAGTTCACCCTTCGGACAGGGGGCCAACGAGCAGTACTTC
15 - TRBJ2-7 TRBV5-4 - CASSTRSRTDNEQYF TGTGCCAGCAGCACTAGGTCGAGGACTGATAACGAGCAGTACTTC